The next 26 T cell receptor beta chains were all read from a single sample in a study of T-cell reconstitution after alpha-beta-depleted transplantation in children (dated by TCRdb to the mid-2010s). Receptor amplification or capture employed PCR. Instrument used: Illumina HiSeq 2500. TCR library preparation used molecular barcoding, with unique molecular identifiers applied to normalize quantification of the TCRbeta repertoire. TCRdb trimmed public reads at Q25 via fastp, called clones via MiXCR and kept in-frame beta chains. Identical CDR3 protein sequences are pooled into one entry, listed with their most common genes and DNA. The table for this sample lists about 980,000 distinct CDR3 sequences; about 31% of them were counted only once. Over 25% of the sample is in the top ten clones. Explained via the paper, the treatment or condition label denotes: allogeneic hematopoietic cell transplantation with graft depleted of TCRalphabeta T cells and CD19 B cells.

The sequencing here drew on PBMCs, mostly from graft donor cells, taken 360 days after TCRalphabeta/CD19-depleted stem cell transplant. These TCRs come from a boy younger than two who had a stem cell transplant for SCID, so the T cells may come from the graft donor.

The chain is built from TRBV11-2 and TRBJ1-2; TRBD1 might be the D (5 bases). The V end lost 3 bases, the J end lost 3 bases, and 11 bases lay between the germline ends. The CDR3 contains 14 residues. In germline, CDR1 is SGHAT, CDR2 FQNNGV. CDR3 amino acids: CASSFGGGYYGYTF. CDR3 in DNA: TGTGCCAGCAGCTTCGGGGGAGGTTACTATGGCTACACCTTC.

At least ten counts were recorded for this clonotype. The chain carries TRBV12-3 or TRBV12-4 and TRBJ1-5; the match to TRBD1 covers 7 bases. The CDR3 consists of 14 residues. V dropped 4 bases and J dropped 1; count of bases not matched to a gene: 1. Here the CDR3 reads CASSSTGSNQPQHF. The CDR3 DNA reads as TGTGCCAGCAGTTCGACAGGGAGCAATCAGCCCCAGCATTTT.

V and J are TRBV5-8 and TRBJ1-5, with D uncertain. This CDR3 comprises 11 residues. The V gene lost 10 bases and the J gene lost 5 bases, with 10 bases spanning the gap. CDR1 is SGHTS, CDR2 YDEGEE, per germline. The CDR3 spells CAPVPDQPQHF. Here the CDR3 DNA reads TGTGCCCCGGTGCCGGATCAGCCCCAGCATTTT.

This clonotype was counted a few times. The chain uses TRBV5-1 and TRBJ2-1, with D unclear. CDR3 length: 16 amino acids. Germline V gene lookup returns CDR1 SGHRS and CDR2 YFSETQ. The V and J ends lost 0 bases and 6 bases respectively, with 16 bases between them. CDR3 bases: TGCGCCAGCAGCTTGGTAGCACAGAGCATTGGCAATGAGCAGTTCTTC. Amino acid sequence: CASSLVAQSIGNEQFF.

As DNA, the CDR3 is TGTGCCAGCAGTTCAACCCTTGGGCAGAATCAGCCCCAGCATTTT. Its translation: CASSSTLGQNQPQHF. The rearrangement joins TRBV27 to TRBJ1-5; D call uncertain. Deletions cut 4 bases from V and 4 bases from J, with 14 bases between. The germline V gene has CDR1 MNHEY and CDR2 SMNVEV (reference sequence). CDR3 length: 15 amino acids.

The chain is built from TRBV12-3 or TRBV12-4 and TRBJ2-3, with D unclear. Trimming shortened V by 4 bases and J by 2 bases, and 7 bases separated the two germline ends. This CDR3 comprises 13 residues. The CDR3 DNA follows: TGTGCCAGCAGTTGGGGATACACAGATACGCAGTATTTT. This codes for CASSWGYTDTQYF.

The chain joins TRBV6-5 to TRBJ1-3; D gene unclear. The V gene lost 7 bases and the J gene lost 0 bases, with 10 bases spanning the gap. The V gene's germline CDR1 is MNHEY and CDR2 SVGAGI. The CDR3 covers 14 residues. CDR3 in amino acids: CASKLESSGNTIYF. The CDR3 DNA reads TGTGCCAGCAAGTTAGAGAGCTCTGGAAACACCATATATTTT.

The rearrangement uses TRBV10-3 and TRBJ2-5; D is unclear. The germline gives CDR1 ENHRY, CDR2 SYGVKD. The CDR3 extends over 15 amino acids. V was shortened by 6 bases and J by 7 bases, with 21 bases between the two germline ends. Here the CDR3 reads CAISPGSEPPWTQYF. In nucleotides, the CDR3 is TGTGCCATCAGCCCCGGATCTGAGCCACCTTGGACCCAGTACTTC.

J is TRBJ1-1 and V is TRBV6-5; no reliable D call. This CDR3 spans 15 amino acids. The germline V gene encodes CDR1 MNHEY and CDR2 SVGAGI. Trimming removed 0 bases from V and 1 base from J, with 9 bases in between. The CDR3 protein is CASSYSSSGNTEAFF. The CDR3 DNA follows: TGTGCCAGCAGTTACTCCTCTTCGGGGAACACTGAAGCTTTCTTT.

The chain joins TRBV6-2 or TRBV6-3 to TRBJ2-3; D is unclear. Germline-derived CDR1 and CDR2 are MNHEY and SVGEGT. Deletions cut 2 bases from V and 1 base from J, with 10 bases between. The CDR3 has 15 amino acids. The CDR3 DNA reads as TGTGCCAGCAGTTACCCGATTGGGGGCACAGATACGCAGTATTTT. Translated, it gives CASSYPIGGTDTQYF.

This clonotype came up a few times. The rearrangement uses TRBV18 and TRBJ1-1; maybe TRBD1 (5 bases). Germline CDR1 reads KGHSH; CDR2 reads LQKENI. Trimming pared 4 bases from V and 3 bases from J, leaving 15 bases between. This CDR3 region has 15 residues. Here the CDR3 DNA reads TGTGCCAGCTCACTAATAAGGGGCGGGCACACTGAAGCTTTCTTT. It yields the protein CASSLIRGGHTEAFF.

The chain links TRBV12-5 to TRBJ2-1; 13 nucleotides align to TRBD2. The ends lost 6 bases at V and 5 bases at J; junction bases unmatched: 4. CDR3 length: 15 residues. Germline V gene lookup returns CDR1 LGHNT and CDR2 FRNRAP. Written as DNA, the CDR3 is TGTGCTAGTGGCCCGGGACTAGCGGGGAACAATGAGCAGTTCTTC. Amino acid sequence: CASGPGLAGNNEQFF.

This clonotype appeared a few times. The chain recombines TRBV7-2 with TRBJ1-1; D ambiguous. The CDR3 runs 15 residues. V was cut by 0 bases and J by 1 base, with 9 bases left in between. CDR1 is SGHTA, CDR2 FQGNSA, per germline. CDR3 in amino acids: CASSLARGRNTEAFF. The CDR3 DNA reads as TGTGCCAGCAGCTTAGCGCGCGGGAGGAACACTGAAGCTTTCTTT. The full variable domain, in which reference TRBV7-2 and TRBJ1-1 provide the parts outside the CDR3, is GAGVSQSPSNKVTEKGKDVELRCDPISGHTALYWYRQSLGQGLEFLIYFQGNSAPDKSGLPSDRFSAERTGGSVSTLTIQRTQQEDSAVYLCASSLARGRNTEAFFGQGTRLTVV.

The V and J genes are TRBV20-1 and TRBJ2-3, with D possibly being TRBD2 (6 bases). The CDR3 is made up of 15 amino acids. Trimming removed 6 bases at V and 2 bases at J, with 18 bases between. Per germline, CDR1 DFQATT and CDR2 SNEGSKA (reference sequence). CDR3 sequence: CSAARPRGTTDTQYF. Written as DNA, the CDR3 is TGCAGTGCCGCCCGGCCCCGGGGGACCACAGATACGCAGTATTTT.

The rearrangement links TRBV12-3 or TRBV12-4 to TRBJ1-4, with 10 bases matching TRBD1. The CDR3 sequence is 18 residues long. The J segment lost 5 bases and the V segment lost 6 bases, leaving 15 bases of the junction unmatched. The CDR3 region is CASSPSPIPGQGNEKLFF. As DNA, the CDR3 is TGTGCCAGCAGCCCTTCTCCAATTCCGGGACAGGGGAATGAAAAACTGTTTTTT.

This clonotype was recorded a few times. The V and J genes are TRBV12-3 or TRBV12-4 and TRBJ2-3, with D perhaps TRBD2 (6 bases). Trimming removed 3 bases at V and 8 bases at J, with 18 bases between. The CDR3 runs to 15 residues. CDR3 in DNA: TGTGCCAGCAGTTTCAGCGGCGCCGGGGGAGGTACGCAGTATTTT. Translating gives CASSFSGAGGGTQYF.

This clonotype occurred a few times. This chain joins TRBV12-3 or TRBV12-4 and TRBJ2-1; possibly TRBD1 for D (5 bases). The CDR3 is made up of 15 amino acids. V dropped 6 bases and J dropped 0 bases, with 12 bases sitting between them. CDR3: CASRLGVLSYNEQFF. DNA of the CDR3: TGTGCCAGCAGGCTAGGGGTTCTCTCCTACAATGAGCAGTTCTTC.

CDR3 in DNA: TGCAGTGCTCCCAAAGCAGGACAGGACACCGGGGAGCTGTTTTTT. It specifies CSAPKAGQDTGELFF. The rearrangement uses TRBV20-1 and TRBJ2-2; 7 bases are a match to TRBD1. V shed 5 bases and J 3 bases; nucleotides not matched to a gene: 9. Germline CDR1 DFQATT, CDR2 SNEGSKA (reference sequence). The CDR3 has 15 amino acids.

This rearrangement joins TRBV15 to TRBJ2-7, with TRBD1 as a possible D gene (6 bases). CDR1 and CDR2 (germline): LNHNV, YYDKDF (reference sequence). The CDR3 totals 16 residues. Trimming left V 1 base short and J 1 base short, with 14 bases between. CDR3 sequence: CATSRGTVLSSYEQYF. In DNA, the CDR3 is TGTGCCACCAGCAGAGGGACAGTTTTGTCTTCCTACGAGCAGTACTTC.

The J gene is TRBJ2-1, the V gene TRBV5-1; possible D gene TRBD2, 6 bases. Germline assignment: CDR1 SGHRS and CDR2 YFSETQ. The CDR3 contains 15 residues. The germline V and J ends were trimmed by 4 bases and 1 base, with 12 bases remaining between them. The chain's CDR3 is CASSGGTQSYNEQFF. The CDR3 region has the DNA TGCGCCAGCAGCGGAGGGACGCAGTCCTACAATGAGCAGTTCTTC.

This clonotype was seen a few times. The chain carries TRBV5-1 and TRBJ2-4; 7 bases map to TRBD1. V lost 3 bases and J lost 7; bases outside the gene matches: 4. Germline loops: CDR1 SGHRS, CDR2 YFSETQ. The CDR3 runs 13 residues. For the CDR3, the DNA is TGCGCCAGCAGCTCCGGGACAGCCAACATTCAGTACTTC. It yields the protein CASSSGTANIQYF.

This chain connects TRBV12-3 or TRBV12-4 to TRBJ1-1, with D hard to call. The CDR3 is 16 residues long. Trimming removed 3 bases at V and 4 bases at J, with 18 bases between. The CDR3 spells CASSLEQRAPGTEAFF. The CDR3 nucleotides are TGTGCCAGCAGTTTGGAACAGAGGGCCCCAGGCACTGAAGCTTTCTTT.

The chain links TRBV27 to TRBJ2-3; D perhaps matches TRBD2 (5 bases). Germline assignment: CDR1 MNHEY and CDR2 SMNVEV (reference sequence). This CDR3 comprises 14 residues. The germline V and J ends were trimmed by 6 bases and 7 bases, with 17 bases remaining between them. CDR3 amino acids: CASSPTGVRYTQYF. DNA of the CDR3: TGTGCCAGCAGCCCAACCGGGGTCAGGTATACGCAGTATTTT.

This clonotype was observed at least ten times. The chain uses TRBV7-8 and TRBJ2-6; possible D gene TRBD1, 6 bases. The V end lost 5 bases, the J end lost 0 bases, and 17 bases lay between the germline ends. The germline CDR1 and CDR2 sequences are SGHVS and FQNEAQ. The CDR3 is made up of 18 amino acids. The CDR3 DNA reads TGTGCCAGCAGCCCAACCCGGGACAAACTCTCTGGGGCCAACGTCCTGACTTTC. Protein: CASSPTRDKLSGANVLTF. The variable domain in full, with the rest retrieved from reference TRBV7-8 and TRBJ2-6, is GAGVSQSPRYKVAKRGQDVALRCDPISGHVSLFWYQQALGQGPEFLTYFQNEAQLDKSGLPSDRFFAERPEGSVSTLKIQRTQQEDSAVYLCASSPTRDKLSGANVLTFGAGSRLTVL.

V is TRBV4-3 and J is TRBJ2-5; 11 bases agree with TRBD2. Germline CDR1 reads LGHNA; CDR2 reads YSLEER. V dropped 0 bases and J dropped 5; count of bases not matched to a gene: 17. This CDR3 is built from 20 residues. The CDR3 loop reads CASSQDGSLLSGGAGETQYF. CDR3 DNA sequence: TGCGCCAGCAGCCAAGATGGTTCCCTGCTTAGCGGGGGGGCCGGGGAGACCCAGTACTTC.

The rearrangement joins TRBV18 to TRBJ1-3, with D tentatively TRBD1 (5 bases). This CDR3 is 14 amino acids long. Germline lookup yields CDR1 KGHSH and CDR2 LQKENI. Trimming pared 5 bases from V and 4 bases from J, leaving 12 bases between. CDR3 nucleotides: TGTGCCAGCTCAGCCTCGCCAGGGGGAAACACCATATATTTT. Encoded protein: CASSASPGGNTIYF.